A selection of T cell receptor beta chains follows, all from one sample in a study of cytomegalovirus exposure and HLA in healthy donors. Sequenced by immunoSEQ multiplex PCR; TCRdb stores in-frame clones only, minus some. This table holds 90,000 to 150,000 clones, around 87% found once. Sample: PBMCs. These receptors all stem from a woman aged 18-29 years in good health and CMV-seropositive. The CDR3 runs from the conserved cysteine through the conserved F or W. The D gene is left open where the match is weak. Size is stated for part of the rows, as once, few or many counts, or as a class when the clone is expanded.

V	J	D	size	CDR3	DNA
TRBV7-9	TRBJ2-1	TRBD2	.	CASSPTSGRGQFF	TGTGCCAGCAGCCCAACTAGCGGGAGAGGGCAGTTCTTC
TRBV13	TRBJ2-7	.	.	CASSLAWAEQYF	TGTGCCAGCAGCTTAGCGTGGGCCGAGCAGTACTTC
TRBV19	TRBJ1-6	.	.	CASSIDLADSPLHF	TGTGCCAGTAGTATCGACCTGGCGGATTCACCCCTCCACTTT
TRBV10-3	TRBJ2-3	.	.	CAISERQADTQYF	TGTGCCATCAGTGAACGGCAGGCAGATACGCAGTATTTT
TRBV6-5	TRBJ1-2	.	.	CASSYDRLNYGYTF	TGTGCCAGCAGTTACGACAGACTGAACTATGGCTACACCTTC
TRBV4-3	TRBJ2-7	TRBD2	.	CASSQDLERLAGGYEQYF	TGCGCCAGCAGCCAAGATTTGGAGAGACTAGCGGGAGGCTACGAGCAGTACTTC
TRBV6-1	TRBJ2-6	.	once	CASSSQHSGANVLTF	TGTGCCAGCAGCTCACAGCACTCTGGGGCCAACGTCCTGACTTTC
TRBV5-1	TRBJ2-7	TRBD1	.	CASSWGQGALYEQYF	TGCGCCAGCAGCTGGGGACAGGGGGCTTTGTACGAGCAGTACTTC
TRBV5-1	TRBJ2-7	.	.	CARVSGQRSRGYYEQYF	TGCGCCAGGGTTTCGGGACAGAGGAGCCGGGGGTACTACGAGCAGTACTTC
TRBV18	TRBJ1-1	.	few	CASSGSMNTEAFF	TGTGCCAGCTCGGGCAGTATGAACACTGAAGCTTTCTTT
TRBV27	TRBJ1-1	TRBD1	.	CASSTYRGTINEAFF	TGTGCCAGCAGTACTTACAGGGGTACGATAAATGAAGCTTTCTTT
TRBV4-2	TRBJ1-3	.	.	CASSPLEGIVSGNTIYF	TGTGCCAGCAGCCCGCTTGAGGGTATCGTCTCTGGAAACACCATATATTTT
TRBV19	TRBJ1-1	.	.	CASSIGRTEAFF	TGTGCCAGTAGTATCGGTCGGACTGAAGCTTTCTTT
TRBV4-1	TRBJ1-2	.	.	CASSGPSGYGYTF	TGCGCCAGCAGCGGCCCGTCGGGCTATGGCTACACCTTC
TRBV18	TRBJ1-1	.	.	CASSSRTENTEAFF	TGTGCCAGCTCATCCAGGACAGAGAACACTGAAGCTTTCTTT
TRBV7-2	TRBJ2-7	.	.	CASSPLLSSYEQYF	TGTGCCAGCAGCCCACTCCTTAGCTCCTACGAGCAGTACTTC
TRBV2	TRBJ2-3	TRBD2	.	CASSSGRTQYF	TGTGCCAGCAGTAGCGGGAGGACGCAGTATTTT
TRBV6-5	TRBJ1-4	.	.	CASRTVSTNEKLFF	TGTGCCAGCAGAACAGTTTCGACTAATGAAAAACTGTTTTTT
TRBV28	TRBJ2-7	.	.	CASSLFPGRESYEQYF	TGTGCCAGCAGTTTATTTCCGGGACGGGAGTCCTACGAGCAGTACTTC
TRBV7-9	TRBJ2-2	TRBD1	few	CASDRGFTITGELFF	TGTGCCAGTGACAGGGGGTTCACAATCACCGGGGAGCTGTTTTTT
TRBV13	TRBJ2-5	.	.	CASSLTSRGQETQYF	TGTGCCAGCAGCCTTACTTCTCGAGGCCAAGAGACCCAGTACTTC
TRBV6-1	TRBJ1-5	TRBD1	once	CASGGRDRGRQPQHF	TGTGCCAGCGGGGGCCGGGACAGGGGGAGGCAGCCCCAGCATTTT
TRBV18	TRBJ1-2	TRBD1	.	CASSPGRGLHYGYTF	TGTGCCAGCTCCCCAGGCAGGGGGCTACACTATGGCTACACCTTC
TRBV4-3	TRBJ2-7	.	.	CASSPDAGAYEQYF	TGCGCCAGCAGCCCCGATGCCGGAGCCTACGAGCAGTACTTC
TRBV15	TRBJ1-4	TRBD1	.	CATSRDGQGAVANEKLFF	TGTGCCACCAGCAGAGATGGGCAGGGGGCTGTGGCTAATGAAAAACTGTTTTTT
TRBV6-5	TRBJ1-3	.	.	CASSTGFGNTIYF	TGTGCCAGCAGTACAGGGTTTGGAAACACCATATATTTT
TRBV4-3	TRBJ2-3	.	.	CASSQDGGTDTQYF	TGCGCCAGCAGCCAAGATGGGGGGACAGATACGCAGTATTTT
TRBV5-1	TRBJ1-1	TRBD1	.	CASSLGQGARTEAFF	TGCGCCAGCAGCTTGGGACAGGGGGCGCGCACTGAAGCTTTCTTT
TRBV19	TRBJ1-2	TRBD1	once	CASRRPTSTGGYGYTF	TGTGCCAGTAGGAGACCAACTTCCACAGGGGGGTATGGCTACACCTTC
TRBV30	TRBJ1-2	.	.	CAWSVRLGYGYTF	TGTGCCTGGAGTGTACGGCTAGGCTATGGCTACACCTTC
TRBV6-6	TRBJ2-1	TRBD2	.	CATGTSGVDNEQFF	TGTGCCACGGGGACTAGCGGGGTCGACAATGAGCAGTTCTTC
TRBV28	TRBJ1-1	.	.	CASRSPTGKGGTEAFF	TGTGCCAGCAGGAGCCCCACAGGGAAAGGTGGGACTGAAGCTTTCTTT
TRBV4-2	TRBJ2-5	.	.	CASSQETGSLEETQYF	TGTGCCAGCAGCCAAGAAACCGGGAGTCTCGAAGAGACCCAGTACTTC
TRBV7-9	TRBJ1-3	TRBD1	.	CASSSQQGPKKENTIYF	TGTGCCAGCAGCTCCCAACAGGGGCCAAAAAAGGAAAACACCATATATTTT
TRBV9	TRBJ1-5	.	.	CASLQINQPQHF	TGTGCCAGCTTACAGATCAATCAGCCCCAGCATTTT
TRBV7-2	TRBJ1-3	.	.	CASSLYLPTELYSGNTIYF	TGTGCCAGCAGCTTATATCTCCCTACTGAGCTCTACTCTGGAAACACCATATATTTT
TRBV7-9	TRBJ2-7	TRBD1	few	CASSLTLGTGGEQYF	TGTGCCAGCAGCTTAACGTTAGGGACAGGGGGCGAGCAGTACTTC
TRBV13	TRBJ1-1	.	.	CASSLVGAGMSTEAFF	TGTGCCAGCAGCTTAGTGGGGGCGGGTATGAGCACTGAAGCTTTCTTT
TRBV6-1	TRBJ2-3	TRBD2	.	CASRYQSGVADTQYF	TGTGCCAGCAGATATCAAAGCGGGGTCGCAGATACGCAGTATTTT
TRBV30	TRBJ2-3	.	.	CAWSVGGPYTDTQYF	TGTGCCTGGAGCGTCGGGGGGCCCTACACAGATACGCAGTATTTT
TRBV5-1	TRBJ2-1	TRBD2	.	CASSLDLRTSGASSYNEQFF	TGCGCCAGCAGCTTGGATTTACGGACTAGCGGGGCAAGCTCCTACAATGAGCAGTTCTTC
TRBV9	TRBJ2-1	.	.	CASNPEGTDNEQFF	TGTGCCAGCAACCCGGAGGGGACTGACAATGAGCAGTTCTTC
TRBV5-1	TRBJ1-1	.	once	CASSSSGFGNTEAFF	TGCGCCAGCAGCTCATCAGGGTTCGGGAACACTGAAGCTTTCTTT
TRBV7-9	TRBJ2-1	.	.	CASSLAGARGEQFF	TGTGCCAGCAGCTTAGCGGGGGCGAGGGGTGAGCAGTTCTTC
TRBV5-1	TRBJ1-4	TRBD1	.	CASSPGGVREKLFF	TGCGCCAGCAGCCCAGGGGGCGTTAGGGAAAAACTGTTTTTT
TRBV7-9	TRBJ1-2	TRBD1	.	CASSRGDRGFAGYTF	TGTGCCAGCAGCCGAGGGGACAGGGGGTTCGCTGGCTACACCTTC
TRBV7-9	TRBJ1-1	TRBD1	once	CASSLAGAGGYTEAFF	TGTGCCAGCAGCTTAGCGGGGGCAGGGGGTTACACTGAAGCTTTCTTT
TRBV5-6	TRBJ1-5	TRBD1	.	CASSFTGGRINSNQPQHF	TGTGCCAGCAGCTTTACAGGGGGTCGGATTAATAGCAATCAGCCCCAGCATTTT
TRBV6-1	TRBJ2-1	.	.	CASSAMVIKTGGKSEQFF	TGTGCCAGCAGTGCGATGGTGATTAAGACAGGAGGAAAAAGTGAGCAGTTCTTC